Presented here are 20 T cell receptor beta chains from one specimen sequenced in a study of blood T cell repertoires in COVID-19. The data were produced by immunoSEQ multiplex PCR, yet TCRdb's version contains in-frame clones alone and is incomplete. The repertoire holds 360,000 or so clones, with about 92% as singletons. The sequenced sample was peripheral blood. The receptors were gathered from a woman aged 60-75 years with COVID-19, enrolled during active disease.

The chain has TRBV29-1 and TRBJ2-1; D is perhaps TRBD2 (5 bases). Looked up from germline, CDR1 is SQVTM and CDR2 is ANQGSEA. The CDR3 contains 14 residues. V gave up 7 bases and J gave up 9 bases, with 22 bases separating them. This CDR3 reads CSARRGNNRPEQFF. The CDR3 coding sequence is TGCAGCGCCCGACGGGGAAATAATCGGCCTGAGCAGTTCTTC.

The genes are TRBV19 and TRBJ1-6, with TRBD1 matching over 9 bases. The ends lost 7 bases at V and 10 bases at J; junction bases unmatched: 8. Germline V CDR1 and CDR2: LNHDA, SQIVND (reference sequence). There are 14 residues in the CDR3. As DNA, the CDR3 is TGTGCCAGTAAAGGGGACAGGGTACAATCACCCCTCCACTTT. As protein: CASKGDRVQSPLHF. Full variable domain (rest looked up from reference TRBV19 and TRBJ1-6): DGGITQSPKYLFRKEGQNVTLSCEQNLNHDAMYWYRQDPGQGLRLIYYSQIVNDFQKGDIAEGYSVSREKKESFPLTVTSAQKNPTAFYLCASKGDRVQSPLHFGNGTRLTVT.

The V call is TRBV6-5, the J call TRBJ1-6, with TRBD1 as a possible D gene (5 bases). The germline gives CDR1 MNHEY, CDR2 SVGAGI. The CDR3 loop spans 14 amino acids. V shed 2 bases and J shed 12 bases, with 14 bases lying between them. The CDR3 is CASSYGTGVVPLHF. The DNA for the CDR3 is TGTGCCAGCAGTTACGGGACGGGGGTAGTACCCCTCCACTTT.

The V gene is TRBV5-1, the J gene TRBJ2-5; D might be TRBD1 (6 bases). Germline CDR1 is SGHRS and CDR2 is YFSETQ. The length of the CDR3 is 13 residues. Trimming removed 4 bases at V and 7 bases at J, with 14 bases between. The CDR3, as DNA: TGCGCCAGCAGCGACCGGACAGCCAGGACCCAGTACTTC. Its translation is CASSDRTARTQYF.

The chain joins TRBV12-5 to TRBJ1-1; 7 bases line up with TRBD1. Germline V CDR1 and CDR2: LGHNT, FRNRAP. Trimming took 6 bases from V and 3 from J; bases not matched to a gene: 4. The CDR3 has 13 amino acids. The CDR3 protein is CASGRQGYTEAFF. CDR3 nucleotides: TGTGCTAGTGGGAGACAGGGATACACTGAAGCTTTCTTT.

The CDR3 bases are TGTGCCAGCAGCCAAGAAGGGTTGGGCAGGACAGGGTTTCTCGAGCAGTACTTC. Translated, it gives CASSQEGLGRTGFLEQYF. V usage is TRBV4-2 and J usage is TRBJ2-7; TRBD1 matches 8 bases. Germline V gives CDR1 LGHNA, CDR2 YNFKEQ. CDR3 length: 18 residues. With 0 bases clipped from V and 6 bases from J, the junction kept 16 bases outside the gene matches.

This chain links TRBV5-1 with TRBJ1-6; the match to TRBD1 covers 10 bases. The CDR3 sequence is 16 residues long. Looked up from germline, CDR1 is SGHRS and CDR2 is YFSETQ. With V trimmed by 4 bases and J by 7 bases, 8 bases remained unmatched. CDR3 region: CASSPGQGQLNSPLHF. In DNA, the CDR3 is TGCGCCAGCAGCCCGGGACAGGGGCAGTTAAATTCACCCCTCCACTTT.

The chain employs TRBV7-9 and TRBJ2-7; TRBD1 aligns across 7 bases. This CDR3 region has 15 residues. In germline, CDR1 is SEHNR, CDR2 FQNEAQ (reference sequence). Trimming at V came to 5 bases and at J to 2 bases, leaving 9 bases not matched to a gene. CDR3 DNA: TGTGCCAGCAGCCAAGGGACAGCCACCACCTACGAGCAGTACTTC. Amino acids: CASSQGTATTYEQYF.

The CDR3 DNA is TGTGCCAGCAGCTTGGACAGGGTGTCAGAGACCCAGTACTTC. Amino acids: CASSLDRVSETQYF. The chain is built from TRBV5-6 and TRBJ2-5, with D possibly TRBD1 on 6 matching bases. The V end was cut by 0 bases, the J end by 4 bases, with 10 bases between. This CDR3 region has 14 residues. Germline V gives CDR1 SGHDT, CDR2 YYEEEE.

This clone came up a few times. J is TRBJ2-1 and V is TRBV10-3; tentatively, D is TRBD2 (5 bases). V was shortened by 3 bases and J by 5 bases, with 11 bases between the two germline ends. The CDR3 has 14 residues. Germline CDR1 is ENHRY and CDR2 is SYGVKD. The CDR3 spells CAISDEGRNNEQFF. The CDR3 DNA sequence: TGTGCCATCAGTGACGAGGGCAGGAACAATGAGCAGTTCTTC.

This chain connects TRBV27 to TRBJ1-6; D perhaps matches TRBD1 (6 bases). This CDR3 is 14 amino acids long. V lost 5 bases and J lost 10, with 15 bases in between. Germline V CDR1 and CDR2: MNHEY, SMNVEV (reference sequence). CDR3 residues: CASSAQRTGSPLHF. The CDR3 nucleotides read TGTGCCAGCAGTGCACAGAGAACAGGGTCACCCCTCCACTTT.

This chain joins TRBV10-2 and TRBJ1-6; tentative D call: TRBD1 (5 bases). From germline, CDR1 is WSHSY and CDR2 SAAADI. V lost 5 bases and J lost 8, with 10 bases in between. CDR3 length equals 13 residues. CDR3 protein: CASSSGGYSPLHF. CDR3 sequence (DNA): TGCGCCAGCAGTTCTGGGGGGTATTCACCCCTCCACTTT.

Details on this clone: The sample carries other DNA sequences with the same CDR3. The J gene is TRBJ2-2, the V gene TRBV7-3; 9 positions match TRBD1. The V and J ends lost 4 bases and 5 bases, in that order; junction bases with no gene match: 8. Germline V gene data show CDR1 as SGHTA and CDR2 as FQGTGA. CDR3 length: 16 residues. The CDR3: CASSSGQGRGTGELFF. In nucleotides, the CDR3 is TGTGCCAGCAGCTCTGGACAGGGGAGAGGTACCGGGGAGCTGTTTTTT.

On this clone itself: The same CDR3 arises from other DNA sequences in this sample as well. This chain connects TRBV5-1 to TRBJ2-5, with D uncertain. CDR1 is SGHRS and CDR2 is YFSETQ in the germline V gene. CDR3 length: 12 residues. V gave up 2 bases and J gave up 5 bases, with 7 bases separating them. The DNA of the CDR3 is TGCGCCAGCAGCTTTTTTCGGGAGACCCAGTACTTC. Its protein is CASSFFRETQYF.

This clone was seen once. The chain employs TRBV6-6 and TRBJ1-2; D gene ambiguous. This CDR3 is built from 12 residues. The V and J ends lost 2 bases and 8 bases respectively, with 9 bases between them. Germline V lookup: CDR1 MNHNY, CDR2 SVGAGI (reference sequence). The CDR3 DNA reads as TGTGCCAGCAGTTACCGTTGGGAGGGCTACACCTTC. Amino acids: CASSYRWEGYTF.

V usage is TRBV6-5 and J usage is TRBJ1-3; D unclear. Germline-derived CDR1 and CDR2 are MNHEY and SVGAGI. V was clipped by 0 bases and J by 0 bases, with 9 bases between them. The CDR3 is 16 amino acids. The CDR3 protein is CASSYSRARSGNTIYF. CDR3 sequence (DNA): TGTGCCAGCAGTTACTCGCGGGCCCGCTCTGGAAACACCATATATTTT.

The chain couples TRBV30 to TRBJ2-5; 11 positions match TRBD2. V gave up 4 bases and J gave up 7 bases; unmatched junction bases: 8. Germline values: CDR1 GTSNPN, CDR2 SVGIG (reference sequence). CDR3 size: 14 residues. The CDR3, as DNA: TGTGCCTGGACCCACCAGGGGACTAGCGGGACCCAGTACTTC. Its translation: CAWTHQGTSGTQYF.

The rearrangement joins TRBV28 to TRBJ2-5; 7 bases fit TRBD1. Trimming at V came to 5 bases and at J to 5 bases, leaving 11 bases not matched to a gene. The CDR3 runs to 15 residues. CDR1 is MDHEN, CDR2 SYDVKM, per germline. CDR3 loop: CASSPPTGVRETQYF. The CDR3 nucleotides are TGTGCCAGCAGTCCACCCACAGGGGTACGGGAGACCCAGTACTTC.

The CDR3 loop is CASRSFRGAYEQYF. CDR3 nucleotides: TGTGCCAGCAGATCTTTCAGGGGAGCATACGAGCAGTACTTC. The rearrangement joins TRBV28 to TRBJ2-7; a possible D gene is TRBD1 (6 bases). CDR1 and CDR2 from the germline V gene are MDHEN and SYDVKM. Trimming took 6 bases from V and 4 from J, leaving 16 bases between them. The CDR3 is made up of 14 amino acids.

About this clone itself: Other DNA variants within this sample encode the same CDR3. The chain is built from TRBV5-4 and TRBJ1-4; TRBD1 agrees at 7 bases. The CDR3 length is 14 residues. Germline lookup yields CDR1 SGHNT and CDR2 YYREEE (reference sequence). V was clipped by 4 bases and J by 3 bases; unmatched bases: 3. Here the CDR3 reads CASSPGQSNEKLFF. CDR3 nucleotide sequence: TGTGCCAGCAGCCCGGGACAGTCTAATGAAAAACTGTTTTTT.